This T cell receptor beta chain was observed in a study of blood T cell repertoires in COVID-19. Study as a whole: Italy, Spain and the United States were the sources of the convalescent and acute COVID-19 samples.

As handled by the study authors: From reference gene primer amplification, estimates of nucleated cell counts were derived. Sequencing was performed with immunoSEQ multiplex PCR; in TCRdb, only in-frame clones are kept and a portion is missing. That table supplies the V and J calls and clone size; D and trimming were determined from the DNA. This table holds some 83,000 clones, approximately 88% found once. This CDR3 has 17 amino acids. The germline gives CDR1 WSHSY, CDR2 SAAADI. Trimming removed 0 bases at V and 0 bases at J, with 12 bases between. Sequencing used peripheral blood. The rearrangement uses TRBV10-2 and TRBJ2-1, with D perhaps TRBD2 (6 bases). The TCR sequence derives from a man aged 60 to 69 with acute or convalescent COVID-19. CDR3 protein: CASSESDSGSSYNEQFF. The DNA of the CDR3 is TGCGCCAGCAGTGAGTCTGATAGCGGAAGCTCCTACAATGAGCAGTTCTTC.